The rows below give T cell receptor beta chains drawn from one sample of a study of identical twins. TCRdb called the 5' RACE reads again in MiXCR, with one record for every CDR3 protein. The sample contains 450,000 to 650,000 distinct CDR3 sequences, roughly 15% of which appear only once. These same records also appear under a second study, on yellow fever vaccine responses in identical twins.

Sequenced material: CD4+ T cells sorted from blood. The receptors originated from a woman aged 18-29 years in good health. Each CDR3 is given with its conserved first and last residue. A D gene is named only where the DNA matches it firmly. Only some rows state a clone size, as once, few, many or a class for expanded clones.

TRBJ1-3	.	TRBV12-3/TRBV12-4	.	TGTGCCAGCAGTTTGAGGGGTCTTCCCGGGGACACCATATATTTT	CASSLRGLPGDTIYF
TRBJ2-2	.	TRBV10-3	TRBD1	TGTGCCATCCGGGGGACAGGTCTTTTCGCGAACACCGGGGAGCTGTTTTTT	CAIRGTGLFANTGELFF
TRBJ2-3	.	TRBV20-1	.	TGCAGTGCTAGCAAGGAATCTAGCACAGATACGCAGTATTTT	CSASKESSTDTQYF
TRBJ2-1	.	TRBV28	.	TGTGCCAGCAGTTTAATAGCGACCTCCTACAATGAGCAGTTCTTC	CASSLIATSYNEQFF
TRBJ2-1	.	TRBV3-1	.	TGTGCCAGCAGCCAAGTACGTCCAGCGGGCAGGAACAATGAGCAGTTCTTC	CASSQVRPAGRNNEQFF
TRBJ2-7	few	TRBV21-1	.	TGTGCCAGCAGCAAAGCCGAGGATGTAGCGGGAGTTTCTGCCTTCGACTCCTACGAGCAGTACTTC	CASSKAEDVAGVSAFDSYEQYF
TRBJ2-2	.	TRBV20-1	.	TGCAGTGCTCCAAGGGGGTTAGGCGGGGAGCTGTTTTTT	CSAPRGLGGELFF
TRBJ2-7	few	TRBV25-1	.	TGTGCCAGCACACTAGTATCCGGTTCCTACGAGCAGTACTTC	CASTLVSGSYEQYF
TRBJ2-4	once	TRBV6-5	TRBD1	TGTGCCAGCAGTTACGGACAGGGGAGGTTTGGTGCCAAAAACATTCAGTACTTC	CASSYGQGRFGAKNIQYF
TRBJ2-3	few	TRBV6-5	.	TGTGCCAGCAGTTACAGGGCCACAGATACGCAGTATTTT	CASSYRATDTQYF
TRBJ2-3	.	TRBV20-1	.	TGCAGTGCTAGAAGGGGACCGCCCACAGATACGCAGTATTTT	CSARRGPPTDTQYF
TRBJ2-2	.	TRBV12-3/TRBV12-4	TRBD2	TGTGCCAGCAGTTCAACTAGCGGACATAACACCGGGGAGCTGTTTTTT	CASSSTSGHNTGELFF
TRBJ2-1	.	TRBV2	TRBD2	TGTGCCAGCAGTGAAGGATTAGCGGGAGTCGAATACTCCTACAATGAGCAGTTCTTC	CASSEGLAGVEYSYNEQFF
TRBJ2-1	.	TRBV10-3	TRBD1	TGTGCCATCAGTTCCGGGACAGGGGTTGAGCAGTTCTTC	CAISSGTGVEQFF
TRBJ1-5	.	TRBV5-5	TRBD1	TGTGCCAGCAGCCCACAGGGGTTCGCGCAGCCCCAGCATTTT	CASSPQGFAQPQHF
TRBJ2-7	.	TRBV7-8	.	TGTGCCAGCAGCTTAACTCTCGGCGAGCAGTACTTC	CASSLTLGEQYF
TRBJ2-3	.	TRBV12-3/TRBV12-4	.	TGTGCCAGCAGATCCCGCGCAGATACGCAGTATTTT	CASRSRADTQYF
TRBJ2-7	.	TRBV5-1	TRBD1	TGCGCCAGCGATCCAGGACAGGGGAGCTCCTACGAGCAGTACTTC	CASDPGQGSSYEQYF
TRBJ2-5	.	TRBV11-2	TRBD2	TGTGCCAGCAGCCCGGGAGGGGGTTGGGAGACCCAGTACTTC	CASSPGGGWETQYF
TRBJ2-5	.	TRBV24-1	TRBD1	TGTGCCACCAGTGATTTGGGACAGGGTGAAGAGACCCAGTACTTC	CATSDLGQGEETQYF
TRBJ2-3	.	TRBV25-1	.	TGTGCCAGCAGGCTGGGGGGGGCTGGCACAGATACGCAGTATTTT	CASRLGGAGTDTQYF
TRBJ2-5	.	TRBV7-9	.	TGTGCCAGCAGCCAGACTATCGAGACCCAGTACTTC	CASSQTIETQYF
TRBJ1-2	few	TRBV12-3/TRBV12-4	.	TGTGCCAGCAGTTTAAGGGGGATCGTTAACTATGGCTACACCTTC	CASSLRGIVNYGYTF
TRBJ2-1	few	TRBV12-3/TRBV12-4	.	TGTGCCAGCAGTTTATTCATCAATGAGCAGTTCTTC	CASSLFINEQFF
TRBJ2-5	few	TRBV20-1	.	TGCAGTGCTAGTCGGGGGTTGGAGACCCAGTACTTC	CSASRGLETQYF
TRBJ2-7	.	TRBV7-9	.	TGTGCCAGCAGCTTAGTAGGCGGCACGACCTACGAGCAGTACTTC	CASSLVGGTTYEQYF
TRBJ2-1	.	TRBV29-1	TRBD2	TGCAGTGATTGGGGTGCTAGCGGGGGGGCCGGATACAATGAGCAGTTCTTC	CSDWGASGGAGYNEQFF
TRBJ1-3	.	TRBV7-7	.	TGTGCCAGCAGCTTAGCGGCAGGGGCTGGAAACACCATATATTTT	CASSLAAGAGNTIYF
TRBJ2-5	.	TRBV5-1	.	TGCGCCAGCAGCTTGGAAAGATCGGAAGAGACCCAGTACTTC	CASSLERSEETQYF
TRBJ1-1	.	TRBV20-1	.	TGCAGTGCTAGGGACACCAACACTGAAGCTTTCTTT	CSARDTNTEAFF
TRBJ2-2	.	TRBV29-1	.	TGCAGCGTTTCCAGCACCGGGGAGCTGTTTTTT	CSVSSTGELFF
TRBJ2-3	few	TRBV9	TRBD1	TGTGCCAGCAGAGGACAGGGGGCAGGGGCAGATACGCAGTATTTT	CASRGQGAGADTQYF
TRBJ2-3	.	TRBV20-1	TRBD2	TGCAGTGCTAGTCCGGGGACTAGCGGGAGGGACACAGATACGCAGTATTTT	CSASPGTSGRDTDTQYF
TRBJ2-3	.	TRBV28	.	TGTGCCAGCAGTTTATTTCAGTCGAGCACAGATACGCAGTATTTT	CASSLFQSSTDTQYF
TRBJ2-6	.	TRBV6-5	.	TGTGCCAGCAGTTACTCGATGGGCTCTGGGGCCAACGTCCTGACTTTC	CASSYSMGSGANVLTF
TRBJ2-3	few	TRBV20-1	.	TGCAGTGCTAGAGGTATCGACAAAATCGACACAGATACGCAGTATTTT	CSARGIDKIDTDTQYF
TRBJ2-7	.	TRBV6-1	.	TGTGCCAGCAGTGAAAGGGAACGCCTAGAGCAGTACTTC	CASSERERLEQYF
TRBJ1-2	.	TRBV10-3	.	TGTGCCATCAGTGAGAACAGGGTTTTCGACTATGGCTACACCTTC	CAISENRVFDYGYTF
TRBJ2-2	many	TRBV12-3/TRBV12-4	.	TGTGCCAGCAGTTTCAAGAACACCGGGGAGCTGTTTTTT	CASSFKNTGELFF
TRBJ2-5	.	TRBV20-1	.	TGCAGTGCCCCAGGAGGGGGCAAGGAGACCCAGTACTTC	CSAPGGGKETQYF
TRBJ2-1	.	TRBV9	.	TGTGCCAGCAGCGTCCAGGAGGGGCGACTAGTTTATGAGCAGTTCTTC	CASSVQEGRLVYEQFF
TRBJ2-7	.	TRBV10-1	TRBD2	TGCGCCAGCAGCCAGACTAGCGGGAGCGGAAGGTTGCGCCACGAGCAGTACTTC	CASSQTSGSGRLRHEQYF